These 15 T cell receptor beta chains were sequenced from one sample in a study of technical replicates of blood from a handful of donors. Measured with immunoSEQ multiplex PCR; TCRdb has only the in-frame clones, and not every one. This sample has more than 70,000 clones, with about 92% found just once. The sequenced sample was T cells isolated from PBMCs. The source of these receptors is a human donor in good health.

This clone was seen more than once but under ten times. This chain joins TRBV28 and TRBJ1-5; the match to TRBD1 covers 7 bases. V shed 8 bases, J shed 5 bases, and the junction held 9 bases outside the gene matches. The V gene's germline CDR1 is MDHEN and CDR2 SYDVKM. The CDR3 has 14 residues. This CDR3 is CASHRDRVYQPQHF. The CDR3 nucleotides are TGTGCCAGCCATCGAGACAGGGTATATCAGCCCCAGCATTTT.

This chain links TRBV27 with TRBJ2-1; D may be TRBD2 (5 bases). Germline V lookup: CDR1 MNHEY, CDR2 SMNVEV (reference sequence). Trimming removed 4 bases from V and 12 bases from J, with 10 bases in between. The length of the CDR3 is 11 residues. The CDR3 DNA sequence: TGTGCCAGCAGTTCCCGGGGTGGGCAGTTCTTC. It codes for CASSSRGGQFF.

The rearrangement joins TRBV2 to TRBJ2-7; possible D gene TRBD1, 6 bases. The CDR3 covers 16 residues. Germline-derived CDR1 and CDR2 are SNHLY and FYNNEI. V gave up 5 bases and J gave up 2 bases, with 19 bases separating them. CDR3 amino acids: CASSPFDRIDPYEQYF. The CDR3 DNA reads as TGTGCCAGCAGTCCTTTCGACAGGATAGATCCCTACGAGCAGTACTTC.

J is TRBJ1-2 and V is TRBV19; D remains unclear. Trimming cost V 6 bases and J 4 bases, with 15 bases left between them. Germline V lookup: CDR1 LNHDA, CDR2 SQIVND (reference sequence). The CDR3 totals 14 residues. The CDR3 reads CASSIGRSTYGYTF. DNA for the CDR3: TGTGCCAGTAGCATCGGCAGGTCCACCTATGGCTACACCTTC.

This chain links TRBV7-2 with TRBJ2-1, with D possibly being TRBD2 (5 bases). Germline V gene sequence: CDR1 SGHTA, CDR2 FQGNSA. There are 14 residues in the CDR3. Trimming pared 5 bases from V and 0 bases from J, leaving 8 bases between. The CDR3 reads CASSHRGSYNEQFF. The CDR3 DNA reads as TGTGCCAGCAGCCACCGGGGCTCCTACAATGAGCAGTTCTTC.

The CDR3 is CASRPTGTGIYEQYF. For the CDR3, the DNA is TGTGCCAGCAGACCCACCGGGACAGGGATATACGAGCAGTACTTC. The chain uses TRBV7-9 and TRBJ2-7, with 9 bases matching TRBD1. Germline V lookup: CDR1 SEHNR, CDR2 FQNEAQ (reference sequence). CDR3 length: 15 amino acids. Germline trimming cut 6 bases from V and 4 bases from J; bases unmatched to any gene: 10.

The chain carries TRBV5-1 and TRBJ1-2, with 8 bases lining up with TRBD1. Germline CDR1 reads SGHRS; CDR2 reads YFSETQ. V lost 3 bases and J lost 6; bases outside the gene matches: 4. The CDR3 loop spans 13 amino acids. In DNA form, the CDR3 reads TGCGCCAGCAGCTCCGGACAGGGAAATGGCTACACCTTC. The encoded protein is CASSSGQGNGYTF.

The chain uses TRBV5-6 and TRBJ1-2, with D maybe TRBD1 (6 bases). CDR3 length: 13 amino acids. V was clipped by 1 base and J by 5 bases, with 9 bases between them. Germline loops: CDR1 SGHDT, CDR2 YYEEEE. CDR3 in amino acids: CASSLIGGYGYTF. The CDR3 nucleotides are TGTGCCAGCAGCTTGATAGGGGGATATGGCTACACCTTC.

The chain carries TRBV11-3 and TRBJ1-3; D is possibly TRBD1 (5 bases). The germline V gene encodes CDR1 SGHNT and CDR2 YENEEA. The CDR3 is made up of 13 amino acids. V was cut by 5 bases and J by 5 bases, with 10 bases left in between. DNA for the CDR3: TGTGCCAGCAGCGCCTACAGGAGAAACACCATATATTTT. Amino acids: CASSAYRRNTIYF.

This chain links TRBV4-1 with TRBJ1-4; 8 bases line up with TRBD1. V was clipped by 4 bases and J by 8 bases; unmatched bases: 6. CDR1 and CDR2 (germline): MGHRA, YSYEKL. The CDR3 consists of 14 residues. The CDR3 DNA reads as TGCGCCAGCAGCCGGACAGGGTTGATAGAAAAACTGTTTTTT. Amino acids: CASSRTGLIEKLFF.

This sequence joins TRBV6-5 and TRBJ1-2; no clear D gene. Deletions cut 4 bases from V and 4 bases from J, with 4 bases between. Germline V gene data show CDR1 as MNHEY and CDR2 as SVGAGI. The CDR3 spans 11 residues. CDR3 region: CASSFRYGYTF. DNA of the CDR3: TGTGCCAGCAGTTTTCGCTATGGCTACACCTTC.

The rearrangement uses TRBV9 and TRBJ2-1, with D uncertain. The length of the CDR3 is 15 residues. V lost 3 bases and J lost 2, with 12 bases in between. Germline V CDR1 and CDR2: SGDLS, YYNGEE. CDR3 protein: CASSASISTYNEQFF. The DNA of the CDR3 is TGTGCCAGCAGCGCTAGTATATCAACCTACAATGAGCAGTTCTTC.

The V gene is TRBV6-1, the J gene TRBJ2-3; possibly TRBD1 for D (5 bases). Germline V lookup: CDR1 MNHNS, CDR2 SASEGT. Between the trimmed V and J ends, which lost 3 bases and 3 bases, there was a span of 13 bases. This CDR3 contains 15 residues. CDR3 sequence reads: CASSEVGRETDTQYF. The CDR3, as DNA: TGTGCCAGCAGTGAGGTAGGCAGGGAAACAGATACGCAGTATTTT.

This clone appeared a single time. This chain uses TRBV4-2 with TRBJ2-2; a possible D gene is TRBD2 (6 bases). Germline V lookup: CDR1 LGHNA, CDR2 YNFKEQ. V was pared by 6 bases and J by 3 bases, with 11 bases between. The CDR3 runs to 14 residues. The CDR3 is CASRRDWDTGELFF. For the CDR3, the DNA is TGTGCCAGCAGGCGGGACTGGGACACCGGGGAGCTGTTTTTT.

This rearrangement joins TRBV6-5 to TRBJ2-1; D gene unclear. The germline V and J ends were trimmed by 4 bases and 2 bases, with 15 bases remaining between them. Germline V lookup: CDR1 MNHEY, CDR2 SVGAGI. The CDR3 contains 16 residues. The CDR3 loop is CASSFSLSAPYNEQFF. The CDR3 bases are TGTGCCAGCAGTTTCTCCCTTTCAGCGCCCTACAATGAGCAGTTCTTC.